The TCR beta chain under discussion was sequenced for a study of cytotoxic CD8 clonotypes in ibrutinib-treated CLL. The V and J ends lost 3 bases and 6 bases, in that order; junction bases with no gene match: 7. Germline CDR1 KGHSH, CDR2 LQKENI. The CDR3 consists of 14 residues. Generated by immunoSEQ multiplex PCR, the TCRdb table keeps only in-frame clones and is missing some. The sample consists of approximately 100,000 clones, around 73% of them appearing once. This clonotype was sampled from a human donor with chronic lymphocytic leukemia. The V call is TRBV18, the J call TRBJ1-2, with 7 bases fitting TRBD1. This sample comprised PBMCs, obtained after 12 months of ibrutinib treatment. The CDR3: CASSPKDRLDGYTF. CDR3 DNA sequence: TGTGCCAGCTCACCCAAGGACAGGTTGGATGGCTACACCTTC.